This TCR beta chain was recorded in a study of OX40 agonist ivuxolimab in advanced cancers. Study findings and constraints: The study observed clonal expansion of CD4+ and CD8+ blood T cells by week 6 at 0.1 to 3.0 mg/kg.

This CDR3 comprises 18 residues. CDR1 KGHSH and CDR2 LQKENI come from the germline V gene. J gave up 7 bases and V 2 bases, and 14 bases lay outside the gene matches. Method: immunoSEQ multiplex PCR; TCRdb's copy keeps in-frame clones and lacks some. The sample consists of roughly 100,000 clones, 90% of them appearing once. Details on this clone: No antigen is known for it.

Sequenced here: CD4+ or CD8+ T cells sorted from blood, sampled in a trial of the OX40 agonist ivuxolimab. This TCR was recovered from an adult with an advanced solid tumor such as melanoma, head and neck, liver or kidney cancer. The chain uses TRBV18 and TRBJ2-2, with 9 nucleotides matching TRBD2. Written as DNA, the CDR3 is TGTGCCAGCTCACCATTTTCAGGACTAGCGTCATCCAGCGGGGAGCTGTTTTTT. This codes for CASSPFSGLASSSGELFF.